A single sample gave rise to the 26 T cell receptor beta chains below, sequenced in a study of technical replicates of blood from a handful of donors. Repertoires were generated with immunoSEQ multiplex PCR, while TCRdb's copy carries only in-frame clones and drops some. Of 55,000 to 80,000 clones detected, 93% appear once; the ten largest clones hold 0.2% to 0.3%. The sample taken for sequencing was T cells isolated from PBMCs. These receptors came from a human donor in good health.

The gene calls are TRBV21-1 and TRBJ2-3; the table names TRBD1, a call not compared with the DNA. TRBV21-1 corresponds to a pseudogene. The CDR3 totals 16 residues. The CDR3 reads CASFETGATSPDTQYF. The CDR3 coding sequence is TGTGCCAGCTTCGAGACAGGGGCGACCTCCCCAGATACGCAGTATTTT.

This rearrangement joins TRBV5-4 to TRBJ1-1; no reliable D call. Per the germline V gene, CDR1 is SGHNT and CDR2 is YYREEE (reference sequence). The CDR3 has 12 amino acids. V was cut by 0 bases and J by 8 bases, with 8 bases left in between. CDR3 residues: CASSLDRREAFF. For the CDR3, the DNA is TGTGCCAGCAGCTTGGATCGGAGGGAAGCTTTCTTT.

The chain has TRBV9 and TRBJ2-3; 10 bases map to TRBD2. V shed 0 bases, J shed 2 bases, and the junction held 6 bases outside the gene matches. The CDR3 runs 17 residues. The germline CDR1 and CDR2 sequences are SGDLS and YYNGEE. CDR3 protein: CASSVAAGGPDTDTQYF. The DNA of the CDR3 is TGTGCCAGCAGCGTAGCAGCGGGAGGGCCGGACACAGATACGCAGTATTTT. Full variable domain (rest looked up from reference TRBV9 and TRBJ2-3): DSGVTQTPKHLITATGQRVTLRCSPRSGDLSVYWYQQSLDQGLQFLIQYYNGEERAKGNILERFSAQQFPDLHSELNLSSLELGDSALYFCASSVAAGGPDTDTQYFGPGTRLTVL.

DNA for the CDR3: TGTGCCAGCAGCCGAGGGGGGGTCGGTTCCTATGGCTACACCTTC. Protein product: CASSRGGVGSYGYTF. This chain uses TRBV7-2 with TRBJ1-2, with TRBD1 as a possible D gene (6 bases). Germline lookup yields CDR1 SGHTA and CDR2 FQGNSA. Trimming cost V 5 bases and J 4 bases, with 17 bases left between them. CDR3 length: 15 residues. Complete variable domain (other parts from reference TRBV7-2 and TRBJ1-2): GAGVSQSPSNKVTEKGKDVELRCDPISGHTALYWYRQSLGQGLEFLIYFQGNSAPDKSGLPSDRFSAERTGGSVSTLTIQRTQQEDSAVYLCASSRGGVGSYGYTFGSGTRLTVV.

The chain recombines TRBV7-9 with TRBJ1-5, with D perhaps matching TRBD1 (6 bases). The CDR3 extends over 14 amino acids. V was trimmed by 5 bases and J by 2 bases, leaving 10 bases between them. Germline V gives CDR1 SEHNR, CDR2 FQNEAQ (reference sequence). CDR3 coding DNA: TGTGCCAGCAGCCAGGGGTTAGGCAATCAGCCCCAGCATTTT. Translating gives CASSQGLGNQPQHF.

This clone was counted a single time. This chain uses TRBV7-9 with TRBJ2-7, with 7 bases identical to TRBD1. CDR3 size: 15 residues. Germline-derived CDR1 and CDR2 are SEHNR and FQNEAQ (reference sequence). V trimming: 8 bases; J trimming: 7 bases; junction bases outside the gene matches: 17. This CDR3 reads CASLTPTGPPGEQYF. In nucleotides, the CDR3 is TGTGCCAGCCTGACCCCGACAGGGCCCCCGGGGGAGCAGTACTTC.

The gene calls are TRBV9 and TRBJ1-6; 9 bases align to TRBD1. With 3 bases clipped from V and 10 bases from J, the junction kept 8 bases outside the gene matches. The CDR3 has 15 residues. CDR1 and CDR2 (germline): SGDLS, YYNGEE. The DNA for the CDR3 is TGTGCCAGCAGCGAGAGGAAGGACAGGGGCTCACCCCTCCACTTT. Translating it yields CASSERKDRGSPLHF. The whole variable domain, filled in from reference TRBV9 and TRBJ1-6, reads DSGVTQTPKHLITATGQRVTLRCSPRSGDLSVYWYQQSLDQGLQFLIQYYNGEERAKGNILERFSAQQFPDLHSELNLSSLELGDSALYFCASSERKDRGSPLHFGNGTRLTVT.

The V gene is TRBV29-1, the J gene TRBJ2-3; D may be TRBD2 (6 bases). The CDR3 extends over 16 amino acids. The V gene's germline CDR1 is SQVTM and CDR2 ANQGSEA. Trimming took 4 bases from V and 2 from J, leaving 19 bases between them. The CDR3, as DNA: TGCAGCGTTGCCGGGCGCCCGGGGGAATACACAGATACGCAGTATTTT. Encoded protein: CSVAGRPGEYTDTQYF.

The chain links TRBV28 to TRBJ2-3, with 14 bases that match TRBD2. With V trimmed by 4 bases and J by 6 bases, 6 bases remained unmatched. The V gene's germline CDR1 is MDHEN and CDR2 SYDVKM. CDR3 length: 16 amino acids. CDR3 in amino acids: CASSSTTSGRVDTQYF. DNA for the CDR3: TGTGCCAGCAGTTCTACGACTAGCGGGAGGGTGGATACGCAGTATTTT. Combining the CDR3 with reference TRBV28 and TRBJ2-3 gives the whole variable domain DVKVTQSSRYLVKRTGEKVFLECVQDMDHENMFWYRQDPGLGLRLIYFSYDVKMKEKGDIPEGYSVSREKKERFSLILESASTNQTSMYLCASSSTTSGRVDTQYFGPGTRLTVL.

The chain is built from TRBV7-2 and TRBJ1-5; no clear D gene. V dropped 3 bases and J dropped 6 bases, with 12 bases sitting between them. Germline V gives CDR1 SGHTA, CDR2 FQGNSA. The CDR3 is 14 amino acids. The CDR3, as DNA: TGTGCCAGCAGCTTTGGGCCGAGGGCTCAGCCCCAGCATTTT. Translation gives CASSFGPRAQPQHF.

The genes are TRBV4-1 and TRBJ2-1; D not certain. The CDR3 totals 17 residues. The germline CDR1 and CDR2 sequences are MGHRA and YSYEKL. The V end was cut by 1 base, the J end by 0 bases, with 13 bases between. In DNA form, the CDR3 reads TGCGCCAGCAGCCAAGGAACTTTCCAAAGCTCCTACAATGAGCAGTTCTTC. This sequence encodes CASSQGTFQSSYNEQFF.

The chain couples TRBV5-4 to TRBJ2-5; no reliable D call. The CDR3 has 12 amino acids. Germline V gene data show CDR1 as SGHNT and CDR2 as YYREEE (reference sequence). V was trimmed by 0 bases and J by 5 bases, leaving 5 bases between them. The CDR3: CASSLALETQYF. The CDR3 bases are TGTGCCAGCAGCTTGGCCTTGGAGACCCAGTACTTC.

The chain carries TRBV6-1 and TRBJ1-2; D perhaps matches TRBD1 (5 bases). This CDR3 contains 14 residues. CDR1 is MNHNS and CDR2 is SASEGT in the germline V gene. V shed 1 base and J shed 4 bases, with 10 bases lying between them. The CDR3 DNA is TGTGCCAGCAGTGAAGGGGGCGGGGGCTATGGCTACACCTTC. The encoded protein is CASSEGGGGYGYTF.

V gene TRBV9 combines with J gene TRBJ2-7; 8 bases match TRBD1. The CDR3 is 15 amino acids. CDR1 is SGDLS and CDR2 is YYNGEE in the germline V gene. The V gene end was trimmed by 2 bases and the J gene end by 2 bases; junction bases not matched to a gene: 6. CDR3 sequence (DNA): TGTGCCAGCAGCGTGGAGGGACAGGTTACCTACGAGCAGTACTTC. Its protein product is CASSVEGQVTYEQYF.

The chain joins TRBV7-8 to TRBJ2-3; TRBD2 matches at 7 bases. The CDR3 consists of 14 residues. With V trimmed by 6 bases and J by 2 bases, 5 bases remained unmatched. CDR1 SGHVS and CDR2 FQNEAQ come from the germline V gene. The CDR3 spells CASRRGSPTDTQYF. The CDR3 DNA is TGTGCCAGCAGGCGGGGGTCCCCCACAGATACGCAGTATTTT.

This CDR3 is CASSLSVLAVNEQFF. The CDR3 DNA reads as TGTGCCAGCAGCTTATCGGTTCTAGCGGTCAATGAGCAGTTCTTC. V usage is TRBV7-2 and J usage is TRBJ2-1; TRBD2 matches at 7 bases. V lost 2 bases, J lost 6 bases, and 7 bases stayed unmatched. Germline loops: CDR1 SGHTA, CDR2 FQGNSA. CDR3 length equals 15 residues.

This chain uses TRBV18 with TRBJ2-7; a possible D gene is TRBD1 (6 bases). This CDR3 has 17 residues. V gave up 3 bases and J gave up 0 bases, with 18 bases separating them. CDR1 KGHSH and CDR2 LQKENI come from the germline V gene. The DNA of the CDR3 is TGTGCCAGCTCACCCACCCCGGGACACAGGAGCTCCTACGAGCAGTACTTC. Encoded protein: CASSPTPGHRSSYEQYF.

The chain links TRBV6-1 to TRBJ2-2; D is uncertain. Trimming pared 2 bases from V and 6 bases from J, leaving 10 bases between. Germline assignment: CDR1 MNHNS and CDR2 SASEGT. This CDR3 region has 14 residues. The CDR3 DNA is TGTGCCAGCAGTGAATTGGAGTCTGCCGGGGAGCTGTTTTTT. Protein sequence: CASSELESAGELFF.

V gene TRBV29-1 combines with J gene TRBJ2-3, with 8 bases that match TRBD2. This CDR3 is 14 amino acids long. J was trimmed by 4 bases and V by 2 bases; bases with no gene match: 5. The V gene's germline CDR1 is SQVTM and CDR2 ANQGSEA. CDR3 coding DNA: TGCAGCGTTGAATCGCTAGCGGGTTCAGATACGCAGTATTTT. Translating it yields CSVESLAGSDTQYF.

The CDR3 DNA reads as TGTGCCACCAGCAGAGATCCAGGACGGCTAGCGGGAGAGGGACTCAGGGAGACCCAGTACTTC. It encodes CATSRDPGRLAGEGLRETQYF. This chain connects TRBV15 to TRBJ2-5, with TRBD2 matching over 10 bases. The germline CDR1 and CDR2 sequences are LNHNV and YYDKDF (reference sequence). The CDR3 covers 21 residues. Trimming cost V 0 bases and J 5 bases; bases outside gene matches: 21.

This chain links TRBV6-5 with TRBJ1-5, with a tentative D call TRBD1 (6 bases). Looked up from germline, CDR1 is MNHEY and CDR2 is SVGAGI. V was trimmed by 6 bases and J by 7 bases, leaving 16 bases between them. The CDR3 length is 14 residues. The CDR3 DNA reads TGTGCCAGCAGCAATACAGGGAAAGGACAGCCCCAGCATTTT. Encoded protein: CASSNTGKGQPQHF.

The J gene is TRBJ1-3, the V gene TRBV25-1; tentatively, D is TRBD1 (5 bases). CDR3 length: 14 amino acids. V lost 5 bases and J 1 base, leaving 9 bases between the germline ends. The V gene's germline CDR1 is MGHDK and CDR2 SYGVNS. CDR3 coding DNA: TGTGCCAGCAGTTCGGGGGGTTCTGGAAACACCATATATTTT. Encoded protein: CASSSGGSGNTIYF. Together with reference TRBV25-1 and TRBJ1-3, the CDR3 gives the full variable domain: EADIYQTPRYLVIGTGKKITLECSQTMGHDKMYWYQQDPGMELHLIHYSYGVNSTEKGDLSSESTVSRIRTEHFPLTLESARPSHTSQYLCASSSGGSGNTIYFGEGSWLTVV.

CDR3 sequence (DNA): TGTGCCAGCAGCCCGCTACAGGGGCGGCTGAACACCGGGGAGCTGTTTTTT. It translates to CASSPLQGRLNTGELFF. The chain joins TRBV14 to TRBJ2-2; 7 bases are shared with TRBD1. CDR3 length: 17 amino acids. Germline lookup yields CDR1 SGHDN and CDR2 FVKESK. Germline trimming cut 4 bases from V and 1 base from J; bases unmatched to any gene: 9.

This rearrangement joins TRBV5-4 to TRBJ2-1; 8 bases map to TRBD1. Trimming cost V 1 base and J 8 bases; bases outside gene matches: 8. The CDR3 sequence is 15 residues long. Germline V gene lookup returns CDR1 SGHNT and CDR2 YYREEE (reference sequence). The CDR3 loop is CASSLTGGTQYEQFF. CDR3 DNA: TGTGCCAGCAGCTTGACAGGGGGTACACAATATGAGCAGTTCTTC.

The rearrangement uses TRBV7-6 and TRBJ1-1; the D is unclear. The CDR3 is made up of 17 amino acids. The V gene's germline CDR1 is SGHVS and CDR2 FNYEAQ. Trimming shortened V by 5 bases and J by 4 bases, and 23 bases separated the two germline ends. CDR3: CASSIYILGAESTEAFF. CDR3 in DNA: TGTGCCAGCAGCATTTACATCTTAGGTGCGGAGTCCACTGAAGCTTTCTTT. The full variable domain, completed using reference TRBV7-6 and TRBJ1-1, is GAGVSQSPRYKVTKRGQDVALRCDPISGHVSLYWYRQALGQGPEFLTYFNYEAQQDKSGLPNDRFSAERPEGSISTLTIQRTEQRDSAMYRCASSIYILGAESTEAFFGQGTRLTVV.

The CDR3 spells CASSTGGRGEAFF. CDR3 DNA: TGTGCCAGCAGTACAGGGGGGAGGGGCGAAGCTTTCTTT. The V call is TRBV6-1, the J call TRBJ1-1; 8 nucleotides align to TRBD1. CDR3 length: 13 amino acids. CDR1 MNHNS and CDR2 SASEGT come from the germline V gene. J gave up 8 bases and V 5 bases, and 7 bases lay outside the gene matches.